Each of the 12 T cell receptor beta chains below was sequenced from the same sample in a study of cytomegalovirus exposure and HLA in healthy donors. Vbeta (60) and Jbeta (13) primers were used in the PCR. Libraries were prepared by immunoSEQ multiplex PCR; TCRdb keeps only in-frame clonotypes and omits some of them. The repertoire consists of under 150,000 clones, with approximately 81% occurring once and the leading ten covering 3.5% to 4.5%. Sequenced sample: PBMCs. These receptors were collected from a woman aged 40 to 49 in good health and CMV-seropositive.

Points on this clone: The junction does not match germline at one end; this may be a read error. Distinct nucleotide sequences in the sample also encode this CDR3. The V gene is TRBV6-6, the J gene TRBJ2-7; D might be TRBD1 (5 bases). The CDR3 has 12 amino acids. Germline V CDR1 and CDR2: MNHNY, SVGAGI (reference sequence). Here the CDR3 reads CASSNRQYEQYF. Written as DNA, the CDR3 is TGCGCCAGCAGTAACAGACAGTACGAGCAGTACTTC.

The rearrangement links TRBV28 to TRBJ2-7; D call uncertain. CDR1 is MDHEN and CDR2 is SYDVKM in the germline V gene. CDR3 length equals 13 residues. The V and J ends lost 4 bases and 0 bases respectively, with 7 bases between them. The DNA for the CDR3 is TGTGCCAGCAGTTCCTCGAGCTCCTACGAGCAGTACTTC. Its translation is CASSSSSSYEQYF.

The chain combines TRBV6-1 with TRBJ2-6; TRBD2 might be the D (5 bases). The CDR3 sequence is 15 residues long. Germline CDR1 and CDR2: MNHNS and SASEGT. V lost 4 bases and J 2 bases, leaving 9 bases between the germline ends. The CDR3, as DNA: TGTGCCAGCAGTGTGATCGGGACTGGGGCCAACGTCCTGACTTTC. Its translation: CASSVIGTGANVLTF.

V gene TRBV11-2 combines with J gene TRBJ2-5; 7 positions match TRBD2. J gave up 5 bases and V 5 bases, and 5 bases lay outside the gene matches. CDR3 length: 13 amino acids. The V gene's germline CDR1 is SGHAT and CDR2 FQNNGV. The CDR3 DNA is TGTGCCAGCAGCCAGAGGGGAGGGGAGACCCAGTACTTC. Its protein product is CASSQRGGETQYF.

The CDR3 DNA is TGTGCCAGCAGACCCGTTGTGGCTTCCTACGAGCAGTACTTC. Amino acid sequence: CASRPVVASYEQYF. The rearrangement uses TRBV28 and TRBJ2-7; D remains ambiguous. Germline CDR1 and CDR2: MDHEN and SYDVKM. The length of the CDR3 is 14 residues. V lost 6 bases to trimming and J lost 1 base, with 13 bases between them.

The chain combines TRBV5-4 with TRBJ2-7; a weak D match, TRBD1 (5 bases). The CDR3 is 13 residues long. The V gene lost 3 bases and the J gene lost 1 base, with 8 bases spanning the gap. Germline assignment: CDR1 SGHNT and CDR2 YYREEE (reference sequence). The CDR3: CASSSDSSYEQYF. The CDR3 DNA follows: TGTGCCAGCAGCTCTGACAGTTCCTACGAGCAGTACTTC. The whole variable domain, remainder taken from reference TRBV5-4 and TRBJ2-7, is ETGVTQSPTHLIKTRGQQVTLRCSSQSGHNTVSWYQQALGQGPQFIFQYYREEENGRGNFPPRFSGLQFPNYSSELNVNALELDDSALYLCASSSDSSYEQYFGPGTRLTVT.

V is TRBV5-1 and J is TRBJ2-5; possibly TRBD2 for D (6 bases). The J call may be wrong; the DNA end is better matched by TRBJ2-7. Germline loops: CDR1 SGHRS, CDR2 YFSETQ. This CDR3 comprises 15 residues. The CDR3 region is CASSATSRPNYEQYF. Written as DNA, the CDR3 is TGCGCCAGCAGCGCCACTAGCCGGCCTAATTACGAGCAGTACTTC.

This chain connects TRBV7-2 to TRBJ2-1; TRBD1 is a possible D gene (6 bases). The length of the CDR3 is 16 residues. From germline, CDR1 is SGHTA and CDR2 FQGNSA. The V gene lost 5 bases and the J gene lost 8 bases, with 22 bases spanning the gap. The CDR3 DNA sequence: TGTGCCAGCAGCGCAGGGGCTAGCCGACCTGGGTATGAGCAGTTCTTC. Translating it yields CASSAGASRPGYEQFF.

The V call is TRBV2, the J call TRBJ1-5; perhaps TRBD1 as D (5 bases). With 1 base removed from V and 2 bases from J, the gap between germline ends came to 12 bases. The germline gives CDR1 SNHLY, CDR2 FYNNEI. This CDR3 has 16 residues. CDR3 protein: CASSEGGRRGNQPQHF. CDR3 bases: TGTGCCAGCAGTGAAGGAGGTCGCAGGGGCAATCAGCCCCAGCATTTT.

Written as DNA, the CDR3 is TGCAGCGTTGATTATTCTTACGAGCAGTACTTC. This gives the protein CSVDYSYEQYF. The chain carries TRBV29-1 and TRBJ2-7; D is uncertain. Per germline, CDR1 SQVTM and CDR2 ANQGSEA. Trimming stripped 3 bases from V and 4 bases from J, with 7 bases between. The CDR3 length is 11 residues.

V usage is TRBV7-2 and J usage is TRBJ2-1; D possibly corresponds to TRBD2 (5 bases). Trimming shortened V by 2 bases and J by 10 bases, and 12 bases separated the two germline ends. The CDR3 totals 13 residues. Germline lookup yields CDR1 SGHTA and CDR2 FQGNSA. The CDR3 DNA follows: TGTGCCAGCAGCTTATTACTAGTCGGGGAGCAGTTCTTC. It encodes CASSLLLVGEQFF.

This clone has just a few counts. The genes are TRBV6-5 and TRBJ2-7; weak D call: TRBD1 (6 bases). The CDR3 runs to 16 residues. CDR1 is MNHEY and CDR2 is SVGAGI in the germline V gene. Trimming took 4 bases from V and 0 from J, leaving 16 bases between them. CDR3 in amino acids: CASSSPRTESSYEQYF. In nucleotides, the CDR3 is TGTGCCAGCAGTTCGCCCCGGACAGAGAGCTCCTACGAGCAGTACTTC.